What follows are 20 T cell receptor beta chains derived from one specimen sequenced in a study of cytomegalovirus exposure and HLA in healthy donors. Amplification used 60 Vbeta primers and 13 Jbeta primers. The assay was immunoSEQ multiplex PCR, and TCRdb's table has in-frame clones only and misses some. This sample has some 120,000 clones, with about four fifths found just once. Specimen: PBMCs. Receptor source: a woman in her 40s in good health and CMV-seropositive.

This sequence joins TRBV5-1 and TRBJ2-7; 8 bases align to TRBD2. This CDR3 has 16 amino acids. The V gene end was trimmed by 4 bases and the J gene end by 1 base; junction bases not matched to a gene: 10. Germline V gives CDR1 SGHRS, CDR2 YFSETQ. The CDR3 coding sequence is TGCGCCAGCAGCCAGGACACTTCGGGAGGGTCCTACGAGCAGTACTTC. Protein product: CASSQDTSGGSYEQYF.

The chain carries TRBV4-1 and TRBJ1-2; maybe TRBD1 (6 bases). Deletions cut 1 base from V and 5 bases from J, with 14 bases between. There are 15 residues in the CDR3. CDR1 is MGHRA, CDR2 YSYEKL, per germline. The CDR3 spells CASSQGPGQNYGYTF. The CDR3 nucleotides read TGCGCCAGCAGCCAAGGTCCGGGACAAAATTATGGCTACACCTTC.

The V and J genes are TRBV1 and TRBJ2-1; TRBD2, the table's D call, was not compared with the DNA. TRBV1 is listed as a pseudogene. This CDR3 region has 17 residues. The CDR3 DNA sequence: TGCACCAGCAGCCGCCTAGACGGGAGTCCCACCTACAATGAGCAGTTCTTC. Translating gives CTSSRLDGSPTYNEQFF.

The V and J genes are TRBV30 and TRBJ2-3, with 8 bases identical to TRBD1. CDR3 length: 18 amino acids. V trimming: 1 base; J trimming: 3 bases; junction bases outside the gene matches: 15. The germline gives CDR1 GTSNPN, CDR2 SVGIG (reference sequence). The CDR3 nucleotides are TGTGCCTGGAGTGACAGGTTCGAGGGGCAGGGGGCTACAGATACGCAGTATTTT. This encodes CAWSDRFEGQGATDTQYF.

This chain connects TRBV2 to TRBJ1-6, with a tentative D call TRBD1 (5 bases). The length of the CDR3 is 15 residues. The germline V gene encodes CDR1 SNHLY and CDR2 FYNNEI. Deletions cut 4 bases from V and 7 bases from J, with 14 bases between. The CDR3, as DNA: TGTGCCAGCAGTGTATCCAGCCCAGGGAATTCACCCCTCCACTTT. Protein: CASSVSSPGNSPLHF.

J is TRBJ1-5 and V is TRBV28; unclear D gene. This CDR3 spans 11 amino acids. Trimming took 5 bases from V and 12 from J, leaving 11 bases between them. Germline CDR1 is MDHEN and CDR2 is SYDVKM. CDR3: CASSLPGLQHF. Here the CDR3 DNA reads TGTGCCAGCAGTCTTCCCGGACTCCAGCATTTT.

The chain is built from TRBV2 and TRBJ2-1; the match to TRBD2 covers 8 bases. V lost 1 base and J lost 10; bases outside the gene matches: 3. Germline-derived CDR1 and CDR2 are SNHLY and FYNNEI. This CDR3 has 13 amino acids. The DNA for the CDR3 is TGTGCCAGCAGTGAAGGGACTAGCCCCGAGCAGTTCTTC. As protein: CASSEGTSPEQFF. Based on the CDR3 plus reference TRBV2 and TRBJ2-1, the full variable domain is EPEVTQTPSHQVTQMGQEVILRCVPISNHLYFYWYRQILGQKVEFLVSFYNNEISEKSEIFDDQFSVERPDGSNFTLKIRSTKLEDSAMYFCASSEGTSPEQFFGPGTRLTVL.

This chain joins TRBV30 and TRBJ1-3, with D unresolved. The CDR3 spans 15 residues. Germline V gene data show CDR1 as GTSNPN and CDR2 as SVGIG (reference sequence). Trimming stripped 0 bases from V and 1 base from J, with 10 bases between. CDR3 sequence: CAWSVFRGSGNTIYF. In nucleotides, the CDR3 is TGTGCCTGGAGTGTTTTTCGGGGTTCTGGAAACACCATATATTTT.

The table lists this clone with a few counts. The chain carries TRBV29-1 and TRBJ2-7, with D maybe TRBD2 (5 bases). The V gene lost 5 bases and the J gene lost 0 bases, with 8 bases spanning the gap. Germline V CDR1 and CDR2: SQVTM, ANQGSEA. CDR3 length equals 12 residues. CDR3 protein: CSVLAGSYEQYF. Here the CDR3 DNA reads TGCAGCGTTCTAGCAGGCTCCTACGAGCAGTACTTC.

This sequence joins TRBV7-9 and TRBJ2-1; TRBD2 matches at 8 bases. V lost 5 bases, J lost 2 bases, and 5 bases stayed unmatched. The CDR3 consists of 15 residues. The germline gives CDR1 SEHNR, CDR2 FQNEAQ (reference sequence). CDR3 in DNA: TGTGCCAGCAGCCCGAGCGGGAGTCCCTACAATGAGCAGTTCTTC. Translation: CASSPSGSPYNEQFF. Variable domain in full (rest from reference TRBV7-9 and TRBJ2-1): DTGVSQNPRHKITKRGQNVTFRCDPISEHNRLYWYRQTLGQGPEFLTYFQNEAQLEKSRLLSDRFSAERPKGSFSTLEIQRTEQGDSAMYLCASSPSGSPYNEQFFGPGTRLTVL.

The rearrangement links TRBV6-6 to TRBJ1-5, with D uncertain. V lost 0 bases, J lost 1 base, and 10 bases lay in between. The CDR3 spans 16 residues. CDR1 and CDR2 from the germline V gene are MNHNY and SVGAGI (reference sequence). The CDR3 DNA sequence: TGTGCCAGCAGTTACTCGATAGGAGCAAGCAATCAGCCCCAGCATTTT. This translates into CASSYSIGASNQPQHF.

V is TRBV6-5 and J is TRBJ1-3, with D hard to call. Trimming pared 6 bases from V and 4 bases from J, leaving 13 bases between. The germline V gene encodes CDR1 MNHEY and CDR2 SVGAGI. The CDR3 covers 14 residues. The CDR3 DNA sequence: TGTGCCAGCAGCCTAGAGGCTGGGGGAAACACCATATATTTT. It is translated as CASSLEAGGNTIYF.

In this sample, this clone turned up a few times. The V gene is TRBV30, the J gene TRBJ2-1, with 7 bases that match TRBD2. The CDR3 extends over 15 amino acids. Germline CDR1 and CDR2: GTSNPN and SVGIG (reference sequence). Unmatched junction bases numbered 8, after V lost 2 bases and J lost 4 bases. This CDR3 reads CAWSLGGSGYNEQFF. In nucleotides, the CDR3 is TGTGCCTGGAGTCTGGGCGGGAGTGGGTACAATGAGCAGTTCTTC.

This clone was detected a few times. This chain uses TRBV5-1 with TRBJ2-1; TRBD2 matches at 15 bases. V dropped 0 bases and J dropped 8; count of bases not matched to a gene: 15. The CDR3 covers 20 residues. The germline V gene encodes CDR1 SGHRS and CDR2 YFSETQ. CDR3 sequence: CASSLEGLAGGHPSFDEQFF. As DNA, the CDR3 is TGCGCCAGCAGCTTGGAAGGACTAGCGGGAGGGCATCCGTCTTTCGATGAGCAGTTCTTC.

The chain combines TRBV4-2 with TRBJ2-7, with TRBD1 matching 7 bases. This CDR3 region has 16 residues. With V trimmed by 3 bases and J by 3 bases, 11 bases remained unmatched. CDR1 and CDR2 (germline): LGHNA, YNFKEQ. CDR3 DNA sequence: TGTGCCAGCAGCCACGATAAGACCGGGACAGTCTACGAGCAGTACTTC. It is translated as CASSHDKTGTVYEQYF.

The chain carries TRBV10-3 and TRBJ2-7, with TRBD2 matching 7 bases. There are 13 residues in the CDR3. CDR1 and CDR2 (germline): ENHRY, SYGVKD. Trimming took 4 bases from V and 2 from J; bases not matched to a gene: 2. DNA of the CDR3: TGTGCCATCAGTGGTACTAGCGCCTACGAGCAGTACTTC. Translation: CAISGTSAYEQYF.

The chain carries TRBV5-1 and TRBJ1-5, with TRBD1 matching 7 bases. Looked up from germline, CDR1 is SGHRS and CDR2 is YFSETQ. This CDR3 is 15 amino acids long. The ends lost 4 bases at V and 6 bases at J; junction bases unmatched: 10. Written as DNA, the CDR3 is TGCGCCAGCAGCCCGGGGACAGCGGCTGGTCAGCCCCAGCATTTT. Its translation: CASSPGTAAGQPQHF. Filled out from reference TRBV5-1 and TRBJ1-5, the complete variable domain reads KAGVTQTPRYLIKTRGQQVTLSCSPISGHRSVSWYQQTPGQGLQFLFEYFSETQRNKGNFPGRFSGRQFSNSRSEMNVSTLELGDSALYLCASSPGTAAGQPQHFGDGTRLSIL.

The chain uses TRBV6-1 and TRBJ1-2; D is possibly TRBD1 (5 bases). The CDR3 is made up of 13 amino acids. Trimming took off 3 bases at V and 8 bases at J, with 13 bases between the two ends. The V gene's germline CDR1 is MNHNS and CDR2 SASEGT. CDR3 in amino acids: CASSDRGVDGYTF. The CDR3 DNA sequence: TGTGCCAGCAGTGATCGGGGGGTTGACGGCTACACCTTC.

V usage is TRBV21-1 and J usage is TRBJ2-3; whether TRBD2, the table's D call, matches the DNA was not checked. TRBV21-1 is a recognized pseudogene. The length of the CDR3 is 17 residues. The CDR3 sequence is CAPASLAGGLYTDTQYF. Written as DNA, the CDR3 is TGTGCCCCGGCCTCGCTAGCGGGAGGGCTGTACACAGATACGCAGTATTTT.

The rearrangement uses TRBV28 and TRBJ1-5, with D perhaps TRBD1 (6 bases). Germline loops: CDR1 MDHEN, CDR2 SYDVKM. V gave up 3 bases and J gave up 2 bases, with 8 bases separating them. The CDR3 runs 14 residues. The chain's CDR3 is CASSFAGGNQPQHF. CDR3 in DNA: TGTGCCAGCAGTTTTGCAGGGGGCAATCAGCCCCAGCATTTT. Full variable domain (rest looked up from reference TRBV28 and TRBJ1-5): DVKVTQSSRYLVKRTGEKVFLECVQDMDHENMFWYRQDPGLGLRLIYFSYDVKMKEKGDIPEGYSVSREKKERFSLILESASTNQTSMYLCASSFAGGNQPQHFGDGTRLSIL.